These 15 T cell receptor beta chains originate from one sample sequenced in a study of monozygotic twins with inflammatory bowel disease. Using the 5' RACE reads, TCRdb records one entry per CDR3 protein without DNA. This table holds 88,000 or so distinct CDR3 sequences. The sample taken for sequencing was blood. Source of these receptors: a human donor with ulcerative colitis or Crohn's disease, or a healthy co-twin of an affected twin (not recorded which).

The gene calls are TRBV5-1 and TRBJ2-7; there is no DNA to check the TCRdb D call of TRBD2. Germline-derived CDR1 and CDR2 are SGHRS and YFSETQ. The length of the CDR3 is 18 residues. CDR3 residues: CASSFTGLAGGPTYEQYF.

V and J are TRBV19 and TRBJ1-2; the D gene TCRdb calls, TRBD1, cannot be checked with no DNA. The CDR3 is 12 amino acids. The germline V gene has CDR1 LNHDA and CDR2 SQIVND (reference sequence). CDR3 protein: CASSTTAYGYTF.

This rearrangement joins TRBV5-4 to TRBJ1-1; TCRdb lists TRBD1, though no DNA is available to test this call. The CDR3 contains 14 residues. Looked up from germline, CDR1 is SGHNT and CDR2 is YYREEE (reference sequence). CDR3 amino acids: CASSGGQGDTEAFF.

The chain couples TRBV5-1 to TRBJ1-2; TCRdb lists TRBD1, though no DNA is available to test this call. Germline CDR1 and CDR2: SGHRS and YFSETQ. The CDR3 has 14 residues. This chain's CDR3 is CASSLSGTISGYTF. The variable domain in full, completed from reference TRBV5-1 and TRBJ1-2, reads KAGVTQTPRYLIKTRGQQVTLSCSPISGHRSVSWYQQTPGQGLQFLFEYFSETQRNKGNFPGRFSGRQFSNSRSEMNVSTLELGDSALYLCASSLSGTISGYTFGSGTRLTVV.

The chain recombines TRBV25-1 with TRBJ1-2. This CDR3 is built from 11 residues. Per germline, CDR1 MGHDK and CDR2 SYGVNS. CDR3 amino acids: CASSEFDGYTF.

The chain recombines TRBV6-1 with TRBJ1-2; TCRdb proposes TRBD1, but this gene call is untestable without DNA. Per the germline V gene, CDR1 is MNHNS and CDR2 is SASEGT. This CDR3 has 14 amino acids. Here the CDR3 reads CASSDIPWMYGYTF.

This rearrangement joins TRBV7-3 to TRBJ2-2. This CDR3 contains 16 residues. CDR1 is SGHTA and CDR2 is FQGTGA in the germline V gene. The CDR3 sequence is CASSFHASRNTGELFF.

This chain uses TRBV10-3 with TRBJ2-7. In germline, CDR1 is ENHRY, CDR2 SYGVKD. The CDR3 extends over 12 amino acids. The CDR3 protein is CATHENSYEQYF.

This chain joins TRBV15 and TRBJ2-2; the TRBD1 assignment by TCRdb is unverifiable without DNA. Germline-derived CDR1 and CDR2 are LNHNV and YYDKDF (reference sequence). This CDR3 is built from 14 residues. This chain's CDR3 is CATMRDSNTGELFF. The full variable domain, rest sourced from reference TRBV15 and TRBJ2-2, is DAMVIQNPRYQVTQFGKPVTLSCSQTLNHNVMYWYQQKSSQAPKLLFHYYDKDFNNEADTPDNFQSRRPNTSFCFLDIRSPGLGDTAMYLCATMRDSNTGELFFGEGSRLTVL.

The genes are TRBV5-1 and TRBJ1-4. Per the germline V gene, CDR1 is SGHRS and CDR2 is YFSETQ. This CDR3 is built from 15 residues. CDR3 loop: CASSLGRFHNEKLFF.

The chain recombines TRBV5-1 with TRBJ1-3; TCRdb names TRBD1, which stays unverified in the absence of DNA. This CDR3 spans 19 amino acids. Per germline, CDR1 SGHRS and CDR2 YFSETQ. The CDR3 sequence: CASSLAAGQHPFSGNTIYF.

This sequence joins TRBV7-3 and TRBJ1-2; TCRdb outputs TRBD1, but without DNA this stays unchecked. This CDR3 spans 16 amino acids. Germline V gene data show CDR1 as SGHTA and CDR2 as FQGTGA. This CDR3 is CASSPTGQELDYGYTF.

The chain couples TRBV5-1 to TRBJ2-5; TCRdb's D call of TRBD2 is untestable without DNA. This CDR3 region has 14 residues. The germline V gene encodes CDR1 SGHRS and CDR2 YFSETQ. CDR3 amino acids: CASGLSSGGGAQYF.

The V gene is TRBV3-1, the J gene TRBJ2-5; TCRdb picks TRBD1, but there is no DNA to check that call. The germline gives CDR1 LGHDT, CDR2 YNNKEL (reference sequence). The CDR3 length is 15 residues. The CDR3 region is CASSQTLGQQETQYF.

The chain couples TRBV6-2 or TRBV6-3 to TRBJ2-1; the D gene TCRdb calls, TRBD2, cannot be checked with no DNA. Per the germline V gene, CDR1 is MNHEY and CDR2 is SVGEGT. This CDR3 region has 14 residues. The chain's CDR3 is CASSPYPGLDEQFF.